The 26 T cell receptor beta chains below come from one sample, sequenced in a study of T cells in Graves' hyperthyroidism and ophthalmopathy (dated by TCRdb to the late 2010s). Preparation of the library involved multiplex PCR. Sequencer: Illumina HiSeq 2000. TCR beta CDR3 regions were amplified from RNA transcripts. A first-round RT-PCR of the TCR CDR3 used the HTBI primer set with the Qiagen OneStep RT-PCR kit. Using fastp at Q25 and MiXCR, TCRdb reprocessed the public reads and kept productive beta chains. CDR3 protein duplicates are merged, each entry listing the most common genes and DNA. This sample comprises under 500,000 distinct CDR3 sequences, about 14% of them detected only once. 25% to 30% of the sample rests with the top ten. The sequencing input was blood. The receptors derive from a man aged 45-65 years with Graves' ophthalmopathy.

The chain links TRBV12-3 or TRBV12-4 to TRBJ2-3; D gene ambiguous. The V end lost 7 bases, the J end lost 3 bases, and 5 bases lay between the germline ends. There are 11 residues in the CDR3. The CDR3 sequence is CASTQTDTQYF. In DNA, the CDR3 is TGTGCCAGCACCCAGACAGATACGCAGTATTTT.

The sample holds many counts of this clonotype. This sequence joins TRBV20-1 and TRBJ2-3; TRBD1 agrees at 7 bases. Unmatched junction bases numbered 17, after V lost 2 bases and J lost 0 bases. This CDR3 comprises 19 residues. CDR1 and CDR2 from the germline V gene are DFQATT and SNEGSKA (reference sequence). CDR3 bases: TGCAGTGCTAGAATTCCCCGGAGGACAGGACCCTCTAGCACAGATACGCAGTATTTT. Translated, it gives CSARIPRRTGPSSTDTQYF.

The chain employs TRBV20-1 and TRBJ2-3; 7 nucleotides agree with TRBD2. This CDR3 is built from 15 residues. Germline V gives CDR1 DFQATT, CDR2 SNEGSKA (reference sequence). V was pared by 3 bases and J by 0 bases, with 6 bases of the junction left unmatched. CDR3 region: CSASGLADSTDTQYF. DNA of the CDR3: TGCAGTGCTAGTGGCCTAGCGGATAGCACAGATACGCAGTATTTT.

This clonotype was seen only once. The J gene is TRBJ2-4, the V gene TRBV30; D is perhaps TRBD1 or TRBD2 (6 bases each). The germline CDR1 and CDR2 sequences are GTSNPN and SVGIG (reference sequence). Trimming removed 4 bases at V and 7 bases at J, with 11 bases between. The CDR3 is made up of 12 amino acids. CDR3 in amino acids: CAWKGGTNIQYF. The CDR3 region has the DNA TGTGCCTGGAAGGGGGGCACCAACATTCAGTACTTC.

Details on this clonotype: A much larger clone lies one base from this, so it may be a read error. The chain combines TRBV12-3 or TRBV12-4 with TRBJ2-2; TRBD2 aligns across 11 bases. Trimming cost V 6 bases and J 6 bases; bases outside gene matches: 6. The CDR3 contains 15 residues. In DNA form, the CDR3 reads TGTGCCAGCAGCTTTAGCGGGAGGGCCGCCGGGGAGCTGTTTTTT. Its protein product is CASSFSGRAAGELFF.

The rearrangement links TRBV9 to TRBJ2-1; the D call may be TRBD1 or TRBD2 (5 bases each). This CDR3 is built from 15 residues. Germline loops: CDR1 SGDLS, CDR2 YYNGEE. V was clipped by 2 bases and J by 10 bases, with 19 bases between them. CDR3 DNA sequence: TGTGCCAGCAGCGTTTCCGGGACCTCGGGCCGGGAGCAGTTCTTC. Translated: CASSVSGTSGREQFF.

In DNA, the CDR3 is TGTGCCAGCAGCCCGGAGGGGACAGGGGAGTTGGATACGCAGTATTTT. Protein: CASSPEGTGELDTQYF. The chain has TRBV4-2 and TRBJ2-3; 10 positions match TRBD1. The junction had 10 bases not matched to a gene; V was cut back by 4 bases and J by 6 bases. This CDR3 comprises 16 residues. Germline V gene data show CDR1 as LGHNA and CDR2 as YNFKEQ.

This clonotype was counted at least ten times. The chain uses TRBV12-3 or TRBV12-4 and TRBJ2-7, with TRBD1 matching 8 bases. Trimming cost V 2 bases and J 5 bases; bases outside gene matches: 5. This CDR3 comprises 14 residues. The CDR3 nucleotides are TGTGCCAGCAGTTTAACAGGGGGAACCCACGAGCAGTACTTC. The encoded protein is CASSLTGGTHEQYF.

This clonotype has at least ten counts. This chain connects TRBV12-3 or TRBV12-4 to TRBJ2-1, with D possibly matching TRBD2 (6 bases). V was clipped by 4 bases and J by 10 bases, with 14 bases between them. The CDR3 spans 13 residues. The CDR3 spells CASSSWLAGEQFF. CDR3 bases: TGTGCCAGCAGTTCTTGGCTGGCGGGAGAGCAGTTCTTC.

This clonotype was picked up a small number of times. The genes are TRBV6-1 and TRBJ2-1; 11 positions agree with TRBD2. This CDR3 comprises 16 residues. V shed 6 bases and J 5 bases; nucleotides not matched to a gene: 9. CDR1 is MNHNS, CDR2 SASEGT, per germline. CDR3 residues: CASSKRLAGIHNEQFF. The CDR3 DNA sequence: TGTGCCAGCAGCAAGAGACTAGCGGGAATACACAATGAGCAGTTCTTC.

CDR3 nucleotides: TGTGCCAGCAGCTGGGGCCGGACAGGGACAGATACGCAGTATTTT. As protein: CASSWGRTGTDTQYF. The gene calls are TRBV7-8 and TRBJ2-3; 8 bases are a match to TRBD1. This CDR3 is built from 15 residues. The germline CDR1 and CDR2 sequences are SGHVS and FQNEAQ. Trimming removed 4 bases from V and 3 bases from J; junction bases left unmatched: 6.

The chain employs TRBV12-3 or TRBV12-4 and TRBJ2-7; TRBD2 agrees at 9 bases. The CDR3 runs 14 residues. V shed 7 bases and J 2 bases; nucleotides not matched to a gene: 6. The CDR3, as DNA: TGTGCCAGCAAGGAGACTAGCGGAGCCTACGAGCAGTACTTC. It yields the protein CASKETSGAYEQYF.

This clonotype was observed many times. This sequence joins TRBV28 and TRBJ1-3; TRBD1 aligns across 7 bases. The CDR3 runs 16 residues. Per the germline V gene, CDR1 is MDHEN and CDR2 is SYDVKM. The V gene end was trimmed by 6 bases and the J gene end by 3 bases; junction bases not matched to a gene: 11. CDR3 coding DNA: TGTGCCAGCAGAACCGGGACAGTGGAGGGTGGAAACACCATATATTTT. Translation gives CASRTGTVEGGNTIYF.

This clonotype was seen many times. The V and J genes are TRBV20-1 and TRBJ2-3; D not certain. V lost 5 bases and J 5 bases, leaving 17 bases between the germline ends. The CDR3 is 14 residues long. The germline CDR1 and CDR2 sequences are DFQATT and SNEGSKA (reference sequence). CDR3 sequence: CSAWSKGTVDTQYF. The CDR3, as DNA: TGCAGTGCTTGGTCGAAGGGAACGGTAGATACGCAGTATTTT.

The CDR3 bases are TGTGCCAGCAGCTCGAAGTGTTTTGGGACTAGGTACGTGCATGAGCAGTTCTTC. This codes for CASSSKCFGTRYVHEQFF. The chain is built from TRBV7-3 and TRBJ2-1; 8 nucleotides align to TRBD2. This CDR3 contains 18 residues. The junction had 19 bases not matched to a gene; V was cut back by 4 bases and J by 8 bases. In germline, CDR1 is SGHTA, CDR2 FQGTGA. Drawing the rest from reference TRBV7-3 and TRBJ2-1, the complete variable domain is GAGVSQTPSNKVTEKGKYVELRCDPISGHTALYWYRQSLGQGPEFLIYFQGTGAADDSGLPNDRFFAVRPEGSVSTLKIQRTERGDSAVYLCASSSKCFGTRYVHEQFFGPGTRLTVL.

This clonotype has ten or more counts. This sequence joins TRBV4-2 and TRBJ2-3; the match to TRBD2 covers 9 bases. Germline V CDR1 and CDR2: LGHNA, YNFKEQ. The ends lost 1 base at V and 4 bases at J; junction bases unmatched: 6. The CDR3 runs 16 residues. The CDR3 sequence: CASSQGLAGTADTQYF. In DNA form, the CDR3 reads TGTGCCAGCAGCCAAGGTCTAGCGGGAACCGCAGATACGCAGTATTTT.

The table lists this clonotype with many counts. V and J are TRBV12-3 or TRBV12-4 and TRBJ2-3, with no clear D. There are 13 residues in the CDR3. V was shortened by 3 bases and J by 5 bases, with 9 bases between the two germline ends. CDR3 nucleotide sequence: TGTGCCAGCAGTTTTCGTCAAATAGATACGCAGTATTTT. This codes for CASSFRQIDTQYF.

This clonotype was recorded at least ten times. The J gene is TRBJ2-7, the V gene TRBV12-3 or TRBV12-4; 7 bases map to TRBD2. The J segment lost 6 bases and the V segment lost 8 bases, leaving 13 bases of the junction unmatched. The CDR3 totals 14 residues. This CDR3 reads CASRSSGGSPEQYF. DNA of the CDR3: TGTGCCAGCCGATCCTCTGGCGGGAGCCCCGAGCAGTACTTC.

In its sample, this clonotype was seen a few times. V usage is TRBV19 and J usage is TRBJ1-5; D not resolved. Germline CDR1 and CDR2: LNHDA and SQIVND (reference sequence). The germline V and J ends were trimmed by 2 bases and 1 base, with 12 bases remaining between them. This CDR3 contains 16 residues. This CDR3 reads CASSITPITSNQPQHF. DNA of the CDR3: TGTGCCAGTAGTATAACCCCGATCACAAGCAATCAGCCCCAGCATTTT.

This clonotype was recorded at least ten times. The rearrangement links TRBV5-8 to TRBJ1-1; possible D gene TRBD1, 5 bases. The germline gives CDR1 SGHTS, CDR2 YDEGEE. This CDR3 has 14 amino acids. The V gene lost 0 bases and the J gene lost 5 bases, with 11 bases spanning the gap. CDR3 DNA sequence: TGTGCCAGCAGCTTGGGGGGCAGGGAAACTGAAGCTTTCTTT. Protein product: CASSLGGRETEAFF.

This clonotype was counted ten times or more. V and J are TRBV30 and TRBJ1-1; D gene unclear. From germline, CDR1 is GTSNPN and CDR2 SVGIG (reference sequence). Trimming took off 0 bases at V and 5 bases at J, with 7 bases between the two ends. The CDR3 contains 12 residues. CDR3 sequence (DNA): TGTGCCTGGAGTGTGCTACGGACTGAAGCTTTCTTT. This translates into CAWSVLRTEAFF.

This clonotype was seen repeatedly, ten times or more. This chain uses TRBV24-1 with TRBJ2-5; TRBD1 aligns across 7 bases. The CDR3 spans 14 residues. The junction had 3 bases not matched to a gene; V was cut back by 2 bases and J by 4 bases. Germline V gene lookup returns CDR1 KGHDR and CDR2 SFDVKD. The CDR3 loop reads CATSDWDSAETQYF. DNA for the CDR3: TGTGCCACCAGTGATTGGGACAGTGCAGAGACCCAGTACTTC.

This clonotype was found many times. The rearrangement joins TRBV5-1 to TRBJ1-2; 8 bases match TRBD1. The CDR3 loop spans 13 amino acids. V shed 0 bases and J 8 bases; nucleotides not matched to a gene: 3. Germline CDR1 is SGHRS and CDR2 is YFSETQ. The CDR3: CASSLAGGEGYTF. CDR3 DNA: TGCGCCAGCAGCTTGGCAGGGGGCGAAGGCTACACCTTC.

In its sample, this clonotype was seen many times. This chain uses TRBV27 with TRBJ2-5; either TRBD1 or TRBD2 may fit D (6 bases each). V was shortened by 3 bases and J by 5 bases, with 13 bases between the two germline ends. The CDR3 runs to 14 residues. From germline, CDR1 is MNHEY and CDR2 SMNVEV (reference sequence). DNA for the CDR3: TGTGCCAGCAGTTTCTCGGGGGCGGCCGAGACCCAGTACTTC. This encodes CASSFSGAAETQYF.

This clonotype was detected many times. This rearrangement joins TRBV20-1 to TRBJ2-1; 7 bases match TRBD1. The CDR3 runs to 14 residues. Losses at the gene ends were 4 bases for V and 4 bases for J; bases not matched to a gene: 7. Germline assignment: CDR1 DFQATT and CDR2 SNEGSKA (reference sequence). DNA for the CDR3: TGCAGTGCTAACCCAGGGGGTCGGTACAATGAGCAGTTCTTC. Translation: CSANPGGRYNEQFF.

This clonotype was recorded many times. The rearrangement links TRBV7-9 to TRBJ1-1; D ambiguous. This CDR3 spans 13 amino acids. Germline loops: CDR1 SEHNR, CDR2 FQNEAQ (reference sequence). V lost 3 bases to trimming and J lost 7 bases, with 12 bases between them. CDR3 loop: CASSLSATFEAFF. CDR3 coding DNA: TGTGCCAGCAGCTTGAGTGCTACATTTGAAGCTTTCTTT. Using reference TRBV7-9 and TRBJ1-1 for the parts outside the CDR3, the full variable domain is DTGVSQNPRHKITKRGQNVTFRCDPISEHNRLYWYRQTLGQGPEFLTYFQNEAQLEKSRLLSDRFSAERPKGSFSTLEIQRTEQGDSAMYLCASSLSATFEAFFGQGTRLTVV.